This T cell receptor (beta chain) came from a study of blood T cell repertoires in COVID-19 (dated by TCRdb to 2020 to 2022). Regarding the research as a whole: Collaborator samples came from the United States, Italy and Spain and covered acute and convalescent phases of COVID-19. The material from the prospective study consisted of cDNA or gDNA derived from T cells, B-cell-depleted T cells, or PBMCs. The repertoires were released in a freely available public database meant as a resource for research on the immune response to SARS-CoV-2. Subjects who had been exposed to COVID-19, were actively infected with it, or had recovered from it provided the deeply sampled blood TCRbeta repertoires that made up the dataset. A de-identified subject ID, COVID-19 status, age in years and sex were almost always included in the sample metadata. Where HLA class I and class II types were available, the types were taken from metadata supplied by the sample provider, not from assay-based typing. Samples were obtained from the ongoing ImmuneRACE study (first 160 participants) and from over 1,000 subjects provided by 6 global collaborators.

The immunoSEQ Assay, a bias-controlled multiplex PCR, was used to amplify TCRbeta CDR3 regions from genomic DNA. Per the authors' processing: The number of nucleated cells in each sample was estimated by amplification of reference gene primers within the assay. Sequence reads were collapsed and filtered to measure the absolute abundance of every unique TCRbeta CDR3 rearrangement. For each sample, productive Simpson clonality was calculated by taking the square root of Simpson's diversity index across productive rearrangements. The immuneACCESS repertoire file appears here via TCRdb, limited to in-frame rearrangements. These files lack a portion of the clones; in checked studies, under half of the deficit traces to unresolved V genes, and the cause of the others is not known. That table supplies the V and J calls and clone size; D and trimming were determined from the DNA. This sample is represented by some 170,000 clones; roughly 93% of them were singletons. Of the sample, about 2% is held by the ten largest clones.

At one collaborating source in Seattle, patients were enrolled during active infection and were followed longitudinally through the course of disease. Whole blood was collected in K2EDTA tubes by collaborating institutions according to the institutions' own protocols. For TCRbeta analysis, collaborators shipped samples in one of three forms: frozen whole blood, isolated PBMCs, or DNA extracted from either of those sample types. Overall study results and their limits: The quantity of clinical and demographic metadata differed by source and by participant and was supplied without curation.

With respect to this clone: This clone's antigen is unknown. No clone much larger than this one lies a single base away; base qualities are absent.

The sequenced sample was peripheral blood. The receptor comes from a woman aged 60-70 years with COVID-19, enrolled during active disease.

The CDR3 region: CASASTPRSNQPQHF. The base sequence is TGTGCCAGTGCATCCACTCCTCGGAGCAATCAGCCCCAGCATTTT. The chain is assembled from TRBV19 and TRBJ1-5; the D gene cannot be resolved reliably. CDR1 LNHDA and CDR2 SQIVND are derived from the germline V gene (reference sequence). The CDR3 contains 15 residues, cysteine and phenylalanine counted. Only the CDR3 portion is preserved as DNA: 45 bases, with reading frame beginning at the first base. V loses 8 bases of germline sequence and J loses 1 base, and the interval between the two ends is 15 bases.